Listed here are 6 T cell receptor beta chains from one sample, sequenced in a study of a mutant IDH1 vaccine in newly diagnosed glioma. Time point described: week 11, during vaccination. Every vaccine dose comprised 300 ug of mutant IDH1 20-mer peptide plus topical imiquimod. Method: immunoSEQ multiplex PCR; TCRdb's copy keeps in-frame clones and lacks some. The sample has 35,000 to 45,000 clones, about four fifths seen once. Their antigen targets remain unknown. This specimen consisted of peripheral blood mononuclear cells (PBMCs), obtained from a glioma patient whose treatment included an IDH1 peptide vaccine. The receptors were sampled from a woman between 25 and 40 years old with glioma. Some clones in this sample may be carry-over from other donors' samples.

V and J are TRBV5-6 and TRBJ2-1; D may be TRBD2 (6 bases). The CDR3 totals 15 residues. V was shortened by 4 bases and J by 9 bases, with 20 bases between the two germline ends. From germline, CDR1 is SGHDT and CDR2 YYEEEE. The CDR3 loop reads CASSRLGLLTSEQFF. The CDR3 nucleotides read TGTGCCAGCAGCCGACTCGGACTACTCACGAGTGAGCAGTTCTTC.

The chain combines TRBV11-3 with TRBJ2-2; the match to TRBD2 covers 7 bases. The CDR3 loop spans 16 amino acids. CDR1 and CDR2 (germline): SGHNT, YENEEA. V lost 5 bases, J lost 5 bases, and 11 bases stayed unmatched. CDR3 region: CASSNLAERGTGELFF. CDR3 sequence (DNA): TGTGCCAGCAGCAATCTAGCGGAGCGAGGGACCGGGGAGCTGTTTTTT.

This chain links TRBV11-2 with TRBJ2-5; no firm D call. CDR3 length: 12 residues. Germline V gene data show CDR1 as SGHAT and CDR2 as FQNNGV. With 5 bases removed from V and 5 bases from J, the gap between germline ends came to 9 bases. The CDR3 DNA sequence: TGTGCCAGCAGCCGCCCCGGGGAGACCCAGTACTTC. Residues: CASSRPGETQYF.

The chain couples TRBV18 to TRBJ1-2, with D possibly being TRBD1 (5 bases). V lost 6 bases and J 5 bases, leaving 10 bases between the germline ends. The CDR3 is made up of 12 amino acids. The V gene's germline CDR1 is KGHSH and CDR2 LQKENI. Here the CDR3 reads CASSQGAYGYTF. The CDR3, as DNA: TGTGCCAGCTCCCAAGGGGCGTATGGCTACACCTTC.

The chain combines TRBV4-1 with TRBJ2-1, with D hard to call. Trimming left V 4 bases short and J 7 bases short, with 8 bases between. The length of the CDR3 is 12 residues. CDR1 and CDR2 from the germline V gene are MGHRA and YSYEKL. The CDR3 DNA follows: TGCGCCAGCAGCCCAGGAATGAATGAGCAGTTCTTC. As protein: CASSPGMNEQFF.

This clone was picked up a small number of times. The chain is built from TRBV30 and TRBJ1-3, with a weak D call TRBD1 (6 bases). Germline V gene sequence: CDR1 GTSNPN, CDR2 SVGIG (reference sequence). Trimming shortened V by 2 bases and J by 2 bases, and 10 bases separated the two germline ends. This CDR3 region has 14 residues. CDR3 DNA: TGTGCCTGGAGTCCGGGACAAACTGGAAACACCATATATTTT. Its translation: CAWSPGQTGNTIYF.